These 20 T cell receptor beta chains were sequenced from one sample in a study of OX40 agonist ivuxolimab in advanced cancers. The repertoire was sequenced with immunoSEQ multiplex PCR; TCRdb's copy has only in-frame clones and lacks some. This sample has approximately 91,000 clones, with approximately 86% found just once. The sample in question was CD4+ or CD8+ T cells sorted from blood, obtained in a trial of the OX40 agonist ivuxolimab. The receptors were gathered from an adult with an advanced solid tumor such as melanoma, head and neck, liver or kidney cancer.

The chain combines TRBV10-3 with TRBJ2-6; D possibly matches TRBD1 or TRBD2 (5 bases each). The V and J ends lost 4 bases and 4 bases respectively, with 17 bases between them. Germline CDR1 reads ENHRY; CDR2 reads SYGVKD. The CDR3 is 17 residues long. CDR3 DNA: TGTGCCATCAGTGCCGGGGCCATAGAGGCCGGGGCCAACGTCCTGACTTTC. This sequence encodes CAISAGAIEAGANVLTF.

The V call is TRBV7-2, the J call TRBJ1-1, with TRBD1 as a possible D gene (6 bases). The CDR3 runs 14 residues. The V and J ends lost 2 bases and 1 base respectively, with 8 bases between them. Germline V gene data show CDR1 as SGHTA and CDR2 as FQGNSA. The CDR3 loop is CASSLQDRNTEAFF. In DNA, the CDR3 is TGTGCCAGCAGCTTACAGGACAGGAACACTGAAGCTTTCTTT.

This sequence joins TRBV2 and TRBJ1-5; no clear D. Germline V gene sequence: CDR1 SNHLY, CDR2 FYNNEI. This CDR3 comprises 17 residues. The V and J ends lost 2 bases and 6 bases respectively, with 20 bases between them. Here the CDR3 reads CASSEREITLAIQPQHF. DNA for the CDR3: TGTGCCAGCAGTGAAAGGGAGATAACACTAGCTATTCAGCCCCAGCATTTT.

The chain has TRBV7-2 and TRBJ2-1; D is perhaps TRBD1 (5 bases). The length of the CDR3 is 14 residues. With 9 bases removed from V and 0 bases from J, the gap between germline ends came to 12 bases. CDR1 is SGHTA, CDR2 FQGNSA, per germline. The DNA for the CDR3 is TGTGCCAGTGAAGGGGCTGCCTCCTACAATGAGCAGTTCTTC. Residues: CASEGAASYNEQFF.

This clone was seen a single time. The chain joins TRBV5-1 to TRBJ2-1, with 10 bases fitting TRBD2. This CDR3 comprises 19 residues. Trimming removed 4 bases from V and 6 bases from J; junction bases left unmatched: 19. Germline lookup yields CDR1 SGHRS and CDR2 YFSETQ. The CDR3 reads CASSALPILLAGLGNEQFF. The CDR3 DNA is TGCGCCAGCAGCGCCCTTCCCATTTTACTAGCGGGGCTTGGCAATGAGCAGTTCTTC.

The V gene is TRBV9, the J gene TRBJ1-1, with unresolved D. The V end lost 3 bases, the J end lost 2 bases, and 8 bases lay between the germline ends. The CDR3 covers 13 residues. Germline lookup yields CDR1 SGDLS and CDR2 YYNGEE. The CDR3 DNA reads TGTGCCAGCAGCGACGAGGGAAACACTGAAGCTTTCTTT. It encodes CASSDEGNTEAFF.

The table lists this clone with a count of one. The rearrangement links TRBV9 to TRBJ1-2, with D unresolved. Germline V CDR1 and CDR2: SGDLS, YYNGEE. The CDR3 length is 15 residues. The germline V and J ends were trimmed by 4 bases and 4 bases, with 17 bases remaining between them. The CDR3 sequence is CASSPSVGDPYGYTF. CDR3 DNA sequence: TGTGCCAGCAGCCCATCCGTTGGGGATCCCTATGGCTACACCTTC.

This clone was seen a single time. This sample also contains other DNA sequences that code for the same CDR3. The chain has TRBV5-6 and TRBJ1-5; 7 bases map to TRBD1. The CDR3 spans 15 residues. Germline V gene data show CDR1 as SGHDT and CDR2 as YYEEEE. J was trimmed by 7 bases and V by 4 bases; bases with no gene match: 11. The CDR3 loop is CASSQGPQGRQPQHF. The CDR3 coding sequence is TGTGCCAGCAGCCAAGGTCCACAGGGGAGACAGCCCCAGCATTTT.

The V gene is TRBV28, the J gene TRBJ2-2; TRBD2 is a possible D gene (5 bases). The CDR3 contains 16 residues. V lost 7 bases and J 0 bases, leaving 15 bases between the germline ends. CDR1 is MDHEN and CDR2 is SYDVKM in the germline V gene. CDR3 in DNA: TGTGCCAGCATGCCGAGCGGAATCGCGAACACCGGGGAGCTGTTTTTT. It translates to CASMPSGIANTGELFF.

As to this clone: Without the conserved terminal phenylalanine or tryptophan, this CDR3 likely stems from a read error. It is unclear where the CDR3 begins or ends on the DNA, so no DNA is shown, and the CDR3 is as TCRdb lists it. This chain uses TRBV7-3 with TRBJ1-2; TRBD1 was called by the table and not checked on the DNA. The CDR3 comprises 11 residues, both ends counted. Germline CDR1 and CDR2: SGHTA and FQGTGA. CDR3 amino acids: CASSRQVGVPE.

The V gene is TRBV27, the J gene TRBJ1-4; D remains unclear. The CDR3 contains 14 residues. The germline gives CDR1 MNHEY, CDR2 SMNVEV (reference sequence). With 6 bases removed from V and 8 bases from J, the gap between germline ends came to 16 bases. CDR3 sequence (DNA): TGTGCCAGCAGACTTGATAAGTCAGGAGAAAAACTGTTTTTT. The encoded protein is CASRLDKSGEKLFF. The variable domain in full, with the rest retrieved from reference TRBV27 and TRBJ1-4, is EAQVTQNPRYLITVTGKKLTVTCSQNMNHEYMSWYRQDPGLGLRQIYYSMNVEVTDKGDVPEGYKVSRKEKRNFPLILESPSPNQTSLYFCASRLDKSGEKLFFGSGTQLSVL.

V gene TRBV27 combines with J gene TRBJ2-7; the D gene is possibly TRBD2 (6 bases). V gave up 7 bases and J gave up 4 bases, with 20 bases separating them. The germline V gene encodes CDR1 MNHEY and CDR2 SMNVEV (reference sequence). CDR3 size: 15 residues. The DNA for the CDR3 is TGTGCCAGCACCCACATCGCGACGGGACTGTACGAGCAGTACTTC. Translated: CASTHIATGLYEQYF.

The chain is built from TRBV28 and TRBJ2-1, with TRBD2 matching over 9 bases. The CDR3 has 16 residues. V lost 4 bases to trimming and J lost 8 bases; unmatched junction nucleotides: 12. The V gene's germline CDR1 is MDHEN and CDR2 SYDVKM. Here the CDR3 DNA reads TGTGCCAGCAGTTCCCAAGTAGCGGGGGAGAACTATGAGCAGTTCTTC. It yields the protein CASSSQVAGENYEQFF.

This chain joins TRBV7-9 and TRBJ1-5; possible D gene TRBD1, 6 bases. CDR3 length: 15 amino acids. The germline V gene encodes CDR1 SEHNR and CDR2 FQNEAQ (reference sequence). V was trimmed by 4 bases and J by 3 bases, leaving 13 bases between them. CDR3 sequence: CASSSGQDINQPQHF. CDR3 bases: TGTGCCAGCAGCTCGGGACAAGACATCAATCAGCCCCAGCATTTT.

The chain joins TRBV9 to TRBJ2-2; 14 bases agree with TRBD2. J lost 7 bases, V lost 3 bases, and 5 bases had no gene match. The CDR3 loop spans 16 amino acids. Germline-derived CDR1 and CDR2 are SGDLS and YYNGEE. The CDR3 here is CASSETSGGAVGELFF. CDR3 sequence (DNA): TGTGCCAGCAGCGAGACTAGCGGGGGGGCTGTCGGGGAGCTGTTTTTT.

This clone has only one observation. The rearrangement links TRBV2 to TRBJ2-2; TRBD2 matches 7 bases. The junction had 8 bases not matched to a gene; V was cut back by 7 bases and J by 6 bases. The V gene's germline CDR1 is SNHLY and CDR2 FYNNEI. The CDR3 consists of 14 residues. In DNA, the CDR3 is TGTGCCAGCATGAACGGACTAGTGGCCGGGGAGCTGTTTTTT. This codes for CASMNGLVAGELFF.

The CDR3 loop is CASSPIPDQTHGYTF. In DNA form, the CDR3 reads TGCGCCAGCAGCCCCATACCCGATCAGACCCATGGCTACACCTTC. The genes are TRBV4-3 and TRBJ1-2; D is undetermined. Looked up from germline, CDR1 is LGHNA and CDR2 is YSLEER. This CDR3 is built from 15 residues. Between the trimmed V and J ends, which lost 4 bases and 6 bases, there was a span of 18 bases.

The table lists this clone with a count of one. This chain joins TRBV5-6 and TRBJ1-2, with D uncertain. From germline, CDR1 is SGHDT and CDR2 YYEEEE. The V gene lost 4 bases and the J gene lost 0 bases, with 10 bases spanning the gap. The CDR3 runs 14 residues. CDR3 DNA: TGTGCCAGCAGCCGCGACGGGGCTAACTATGGCTACACCTTC. Its translation is CASSRDGANYGYTF.

This clone has a single count. The chain is built from TRBV5-5 and TRBJ1-2; D unresolved. Per the germline V gene, CDR1 is SGHKS and CDR2 is YYEKEE (reference sequence). V dropped 4 bases and J dropped 3 bases, with 13 bases sitting between them. This CDR3 is built from 14 residues. CDR3 nucleotides: TGTGCCAGCAGCCGATTCGGCCAAGACTATGGCTACACCTTC. Translated, it gives CASSRFGQDYGYTF. Full variable domain (outside the CDR3, taken from reference TRBV5-5 and TRBJ1-2): DAGVTQSPTHLIKTRGQQVTLRCSPISGHKSVSWYQQVLGQGPQFIFQYYEKEERGRGNFPDRFSARQFPNYSSELNVNALLLGDSALYLCASSRFGQDYGYTFGSGTRLTVV.

The J gene is TRBJ2-5, the V gene TRBV19; 11 bases fit TRBD2. CDR1 is LNHDA and CDR2 is SQIVND in the germline V gene (reference sequence). With V trimmed by 5 bases and J by 13 bases, 9 bases remained unmatched. The CDR3 runs to 13 residues. CDR3 in DNA: TGTGCCAGTAGTGCCGGGACTAGCGGCAGTCGGTACTTC. Its translation: CASSAGTSGSRYF.